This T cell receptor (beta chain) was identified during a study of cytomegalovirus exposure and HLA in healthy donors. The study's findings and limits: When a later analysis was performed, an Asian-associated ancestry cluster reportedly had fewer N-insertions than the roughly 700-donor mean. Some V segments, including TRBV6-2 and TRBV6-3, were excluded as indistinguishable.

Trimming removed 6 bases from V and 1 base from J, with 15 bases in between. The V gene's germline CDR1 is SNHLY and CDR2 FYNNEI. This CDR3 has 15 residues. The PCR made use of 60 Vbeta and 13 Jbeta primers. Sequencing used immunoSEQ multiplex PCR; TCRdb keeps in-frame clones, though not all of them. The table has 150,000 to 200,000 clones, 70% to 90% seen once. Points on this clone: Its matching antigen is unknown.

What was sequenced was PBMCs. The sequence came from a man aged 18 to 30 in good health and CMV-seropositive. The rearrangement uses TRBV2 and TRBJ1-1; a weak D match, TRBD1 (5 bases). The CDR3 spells CASRSSVDRNTEAFF. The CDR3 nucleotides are TGTGCCAGCAGGTCGTCAGTAGACAGGAACACTGAAGCTTTCTTT. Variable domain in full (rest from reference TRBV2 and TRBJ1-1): EPEVTQTPSHQVTQMGQEVILRCVPISNHLYFYWYRQILGQKVEFLVSFYNNEISEKSEIFDDQFSVERPDGSNFTLKIRSTKLEDSAMYFCASRSSVDRNTEAFFGQGTRLTVV.